This T cell receptor beta chain was recorded in a study of blood T cell repertoires in COVID-19. The overall study: The origin of the acute and convalescent COVID-19 samples was the United States, Italy and Spain. Sample material is recorded as cDNA or gDNA derived from T cells, B-cell-depleted T cells, or PBMCs.

The V gene's germline CDR1 is SSHAT and CDR2 FNYEAQ (reference sequence). The CDR3 runs 16 residues. Original data processing: Estimation of nucleated cell counts was performed using reference gene primer amplification. Sequencing was performed with immunoSEQ multiplex PCR; in TCRdb, only in-frame clones are kept and a portion is missing. The V and J calls and clone size were taken over from that table, and D and trimming were inferred from the DNA. The sample has some 260,000 clones, less than 85% seen once. Concerning this clone itself: The junction and the germline gene differ at one end; a read error may be behind it.

The chain combines TRBV7-7 with TRBJ2-7; TRBD2 agrees at 8 bases. The receptor comes from a woman under 30 with acute or convalescent COVID-19. The specimen was peripheral blood. CDR3 protein: CASSPGGSGGSYEQYF. Written as DNA, the CDR3 is TGTGCTAGCAGCCCGGGGGGGAGCGGGGGCTCCTACGAGCAGTACTTC.